Listed below are T cell receptor beta chains from one sample, sequenced in a study of PD-1 blockade in classical Hodgkin lymphoma. The table came from immunoSEQ multiplex PCR; TCRdb's copy has only in-frame clones and leaves some out. The sample has roughly 31,000 clones, approximately 70% seen once. Sequencing was performed on peripheral blood mononuclear cells (PBMCs), taken before the second cycle of nivolumab. The receptors shown here come from a human donor with classical Hodgkin lymphoma. Each CDR3 is given with its conserved first and last residue. The D gene is left open where the match is weak. Clone size appears in some rows only: once, few, many, or a class for an expanded clone.

v_call,d_call,j_call,clone_size,cdr3_aa,cdr3_nt
TRBV7-8,.,TRBJ2-5,.,CASSPLEFQETQYF,TGTGCCAGCAGCCCCCTGGAATTCCAAGAGACCCAGTACTTC
TRBV27,.,TRBJ1-2,.,CASSPFPETDYYGYTF,TGTGCCAGCAGCCCTTTCCCGGAGACAGACTACTATGGCTACACCTTC
TRBV14,.,TRBJ2-2,.,CASSQHYGRKINTGELFF,TGTGCCAGCAGCCAACATTATGGCAGAAAAATTAACACCGGGGAGCTGTTTTTT
TRBV4-1,TRBD1,TRBJ2-1,.,CASSSRQGGNEQFF,TGCGCCAGCAGTTCGAGACAGGGTGGCAATGAGCAGTTCTTC
TRBV9,TRBD1,TRBJ2-2,medium-sized,CASSVVIGTGNTGELFF,TGTGCCAGCAGCGTAGTAATCGGGACAGGGAACACCGGGGAGCTGTTTTTT
TRBV18,TRBD2,TRBJ2-3,.,CASSPGLAGGPPDTQYF,TGTGCCAGCTCACCGGGACTAGCGGGAGGGCCCCCCGATACGCAGTATTTT
TRBV7-9,TRBD1,TRBJ1-5,.,CASSSGQGLIQPQHF,TGTGCCAGCAGCTCGGGACAGGGTTTAATCCAGCCCCAGCATTTT
TRBV2,TRBD1,TRBJ1-6,.,CASFSGQGDNSPLHF,TGTGCCAGTTTTTCGGGACAGGGTGATAATTCACCCCTCCACTTT
TRBV6-6,.,TRBJ2-2,.,CASRGADNTGELFF,TGTGCCAGCAGGGGAGCCGATAACACCGGGGAGCTGTTTTTT
TRBV6-5,.,TRBJ1-1,.,CASSARVGVTEAFF,TGTGCCAGCAGTGCACGGGTGGGGGTCACTGAAGCTTTCTTT
TRBV10-3,TRBD2,TRBJ2-1,few,CAISTVGLDEYNEQFF,TGTGCCATCAGCACTGTGGGACTAGATGAATACAATGAGCAGTTCTTC
TRBV30,.,TRBJ2-7,.,CAWSKGGLGMYEQYF,TGTGCCTGGAGTAAAGGGGGTCTAGGGATGTACGAGCAGTACTTC
TRBV29-1,TRBD2,TRBJ2-7,.,CSVAASGGYEQYF,TGCAGCGTTGCCGCTAGCGGGGGCTACGAGCAGTACTTC
TRBV2,.,TRBJ2-7,.,CASRYYYEQYF,TGTGCCAGCAGATACTACTACGAGCAGTACTTC
TRBV27,.,TRBJ1-5,large,CAAGQPSNQPQHF,TGTGCCGCCGGACAGCCTAGCAATCAGCCCCAGCATTTT
TRBV6-5,.,TRBJ1-6,few,CASREQGNSPLHF,TGTGCCAGCAGGGAGCAGGGGAATTCACCCCTCCACTTT
TRBV28,.,TRBJ1-1,.,CASSFTGPLAFF,TGTGCCAGCAGTTTTACCGGGCCTTTAGCTTTCTTT